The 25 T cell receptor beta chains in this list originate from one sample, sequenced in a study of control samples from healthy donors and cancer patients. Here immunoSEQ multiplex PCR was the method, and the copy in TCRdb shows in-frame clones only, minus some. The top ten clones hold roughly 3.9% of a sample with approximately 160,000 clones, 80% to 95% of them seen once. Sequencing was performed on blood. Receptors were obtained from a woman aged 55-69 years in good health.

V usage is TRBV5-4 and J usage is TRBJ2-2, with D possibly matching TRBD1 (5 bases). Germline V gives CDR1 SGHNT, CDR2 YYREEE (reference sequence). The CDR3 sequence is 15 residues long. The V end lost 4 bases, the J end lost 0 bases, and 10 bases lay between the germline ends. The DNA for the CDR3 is TGTGCCAGCAGCCCCGCGACAGCGAACACCGGGGAGCTGTTTTTT. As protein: CASSPATANTGELFF.

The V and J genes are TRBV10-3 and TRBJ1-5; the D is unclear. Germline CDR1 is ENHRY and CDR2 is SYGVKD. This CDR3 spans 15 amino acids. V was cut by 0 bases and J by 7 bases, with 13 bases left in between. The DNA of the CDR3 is TGTGCCATCAGTGAGTCACTGGGATTTGGGCAGCCCCAGCATTTT. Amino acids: CAISESLGFGQPQHF.

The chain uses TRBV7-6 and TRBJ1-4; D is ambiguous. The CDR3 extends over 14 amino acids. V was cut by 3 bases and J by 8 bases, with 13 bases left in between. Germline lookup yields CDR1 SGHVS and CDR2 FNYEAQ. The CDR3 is CASSLTLEVEKLFF. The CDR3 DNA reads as TGTGCCAGCAGCTTGACACTCGAGGTGGAAAAACTGTTTTTT.

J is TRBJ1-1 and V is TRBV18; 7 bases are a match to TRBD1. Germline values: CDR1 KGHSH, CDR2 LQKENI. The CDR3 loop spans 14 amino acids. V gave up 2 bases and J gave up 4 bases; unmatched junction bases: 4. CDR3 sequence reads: CASSPRDSGTEAFF. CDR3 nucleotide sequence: TGTGCCAGCTCACCAAGGGACAGTGGCACTGAAGCTTTCTTT.

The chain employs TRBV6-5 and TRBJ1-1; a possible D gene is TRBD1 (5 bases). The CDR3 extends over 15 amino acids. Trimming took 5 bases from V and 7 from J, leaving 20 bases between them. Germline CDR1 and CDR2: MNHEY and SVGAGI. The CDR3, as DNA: TGTGCCAGCAGTCCCCAGACAGTCGGGCGAGGTGAAGCTTTCTTT. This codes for CASSPQTVGRGEAFF.

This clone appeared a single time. This chain's CDR3 is CASSSLQGSLYEQYF. CDR3 nucleotides: TGTGCCAGCAGTTCCCTACAGGGGAGTCTGTACGAGCAGTACTTC. The genes are TRBV6-6 and TRBJ2-7; TRBD1 aligns across 7 bases. The germline gives CDR1 MNHNY, CDR2 SVGAGI (reference sequence). The V segment lost 4 bases and the J segment 4 bases; nucleotides outside the gene matches: 10. The CDR3 spans 15 residues.

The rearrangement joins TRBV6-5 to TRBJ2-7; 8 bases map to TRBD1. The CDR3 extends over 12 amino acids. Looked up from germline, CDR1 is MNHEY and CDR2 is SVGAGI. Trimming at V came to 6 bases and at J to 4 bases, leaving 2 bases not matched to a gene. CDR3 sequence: CASRDRAYEQYF. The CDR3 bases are TGTGCCAGCAGGGACAGGGCTTACGAGCAGTACTTC.

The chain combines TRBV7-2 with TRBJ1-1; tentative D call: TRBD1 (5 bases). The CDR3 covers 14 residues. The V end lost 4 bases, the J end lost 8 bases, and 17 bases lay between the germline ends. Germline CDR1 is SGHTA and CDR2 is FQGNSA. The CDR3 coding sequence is TGTGCCAGCAGCTACGACCGGGGGACTTTCGAAGCTTTCTTT. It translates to CASSYDRGTFEAFF.

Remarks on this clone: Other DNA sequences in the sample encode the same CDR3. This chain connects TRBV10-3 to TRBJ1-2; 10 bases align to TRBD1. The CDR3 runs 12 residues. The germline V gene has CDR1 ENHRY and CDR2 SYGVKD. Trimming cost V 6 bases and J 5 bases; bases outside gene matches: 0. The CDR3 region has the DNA TGTGCCATCAGGGGACAGGGGTATGGCTACACCTTC. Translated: CAIRGQGYGYTF.

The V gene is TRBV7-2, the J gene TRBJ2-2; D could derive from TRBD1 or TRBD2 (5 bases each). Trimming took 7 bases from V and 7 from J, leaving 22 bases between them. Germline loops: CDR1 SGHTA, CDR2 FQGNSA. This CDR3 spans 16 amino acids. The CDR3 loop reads CASTKRDGQGSGELFF. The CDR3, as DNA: TGTGCCAGCACCAAAAGGGACGGGCAGGGTAGCGGGGAGCTGTTTTTT.

Here the CDR3 DNA reads TGTGCCAGCAGTTACTCGTCTCCCGGGGAGCTGTTTTTT. Translated, it gives CASSYSSPGELFF. This chain links TRBV6-6 with TRBJ2-2, with D hard to call. Germline lookup yields CDR1 MNHNY and CDR2 SVGAGI (reference sequence). This CDR3 comprises 13 residues. The germline V and J ends were trimmed by 0 bases and 6 bases, with 5 bases remaining between them.

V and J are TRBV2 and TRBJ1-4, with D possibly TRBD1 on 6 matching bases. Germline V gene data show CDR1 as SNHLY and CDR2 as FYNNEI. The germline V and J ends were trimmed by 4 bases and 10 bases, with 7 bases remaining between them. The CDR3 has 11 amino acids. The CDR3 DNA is TGTGCCAGCAGTGGACAGGCAAAACTGTTTTTT. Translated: CASSGQAKLFF.

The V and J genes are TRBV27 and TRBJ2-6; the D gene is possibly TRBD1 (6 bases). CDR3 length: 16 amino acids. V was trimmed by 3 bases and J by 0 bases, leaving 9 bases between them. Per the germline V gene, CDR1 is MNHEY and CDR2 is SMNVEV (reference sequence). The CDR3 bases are TGTGCCAGCAGTTTCTCAGGGGTCTCTGGGGCCAACGTCCTGACTTTC. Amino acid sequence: CASSFSGVSGANVLTF.

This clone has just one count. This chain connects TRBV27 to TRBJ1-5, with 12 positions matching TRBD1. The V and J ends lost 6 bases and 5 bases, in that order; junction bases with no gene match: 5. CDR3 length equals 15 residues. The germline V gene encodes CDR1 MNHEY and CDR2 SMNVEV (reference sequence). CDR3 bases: TGTGCCAGCAGCGGGGGGACAGGGGGCTATCAGCCCCAGCATTTT. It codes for CASSGGTGGYQPQHF.

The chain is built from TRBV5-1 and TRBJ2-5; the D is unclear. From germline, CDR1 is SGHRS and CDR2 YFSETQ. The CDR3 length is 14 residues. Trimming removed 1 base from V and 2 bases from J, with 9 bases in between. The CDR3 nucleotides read TGCGCCAGCAGCTTGTTGCCGGCTCAAGAGACCCAGTACTTC. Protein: CASSLLPAQETQYF.

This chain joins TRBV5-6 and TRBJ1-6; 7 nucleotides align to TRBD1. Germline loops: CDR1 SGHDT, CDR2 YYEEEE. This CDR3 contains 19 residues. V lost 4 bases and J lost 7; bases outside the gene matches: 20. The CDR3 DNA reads TGTGCCAGCAGCCAGCCGCGTGACAGGGTCGCAACTTCCAATTCACCCCTCCACTTT. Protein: CASSQPRDRVATSNSPLHF.

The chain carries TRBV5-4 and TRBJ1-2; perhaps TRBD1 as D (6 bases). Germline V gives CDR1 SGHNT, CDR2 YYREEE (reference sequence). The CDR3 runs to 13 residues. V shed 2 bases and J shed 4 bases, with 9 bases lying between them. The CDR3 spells CASSFLQGYGYTF. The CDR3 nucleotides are TGTGCCAGCAGCTTTTTACAGGGCTATGGCTACACCTTC.

The CDR3 DNA sequence: TGCGCCAGCAGCACCGCTAGCGGGGGGAAGGGAGAGACCCAGTACTTC. It yields the protein CASSTASGGKGETQYF. This chain uses TRBV5-1 with TRBJ2-5; 11 bases map to TRBD2. Germline values: CDR1 SGHRS, CDR2 YFSETQ. V shed 4 bases and J 4 bases; nucleotides not matched to a gene: 9. The CDR3 covers 16 residues.

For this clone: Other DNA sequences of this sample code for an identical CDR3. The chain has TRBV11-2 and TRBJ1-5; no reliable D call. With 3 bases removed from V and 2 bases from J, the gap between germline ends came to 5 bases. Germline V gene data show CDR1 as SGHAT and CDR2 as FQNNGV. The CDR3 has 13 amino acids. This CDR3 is CASSFGGNQPQHF. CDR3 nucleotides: TGTGCCAGCAGCTTTGGCGGCAATCAGCCCCAGCATTTT.

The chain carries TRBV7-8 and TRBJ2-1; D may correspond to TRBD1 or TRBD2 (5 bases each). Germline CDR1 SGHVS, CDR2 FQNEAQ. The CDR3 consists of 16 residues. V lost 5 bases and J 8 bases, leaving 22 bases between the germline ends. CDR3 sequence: CASSPYGKSGADEQFF. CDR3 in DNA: TGTGCCAGCAGCCCTTACGGGAAGAGTGGGGCCGATGAGCAGTTCTTC. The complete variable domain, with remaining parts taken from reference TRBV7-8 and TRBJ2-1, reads GAGVSQSPRYKVAKRGQDVALRCDPISGHVSLFWYQQALGQGPEFLTYFQNEAQLDKSGLPSDRFFAERPEGSVSTLKIQRTQQEDSAVYLCASSPYGKSGADEQFFGPGTRLTVL.

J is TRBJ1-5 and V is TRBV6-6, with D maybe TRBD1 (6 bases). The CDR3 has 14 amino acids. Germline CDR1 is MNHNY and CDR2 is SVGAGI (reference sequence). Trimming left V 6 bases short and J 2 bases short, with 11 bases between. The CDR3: CASSPRTGNQPQHF. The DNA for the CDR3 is TGTGCCAGCAGCCCCCGGACAGGCAATCAGCCCCAGCATTTT.

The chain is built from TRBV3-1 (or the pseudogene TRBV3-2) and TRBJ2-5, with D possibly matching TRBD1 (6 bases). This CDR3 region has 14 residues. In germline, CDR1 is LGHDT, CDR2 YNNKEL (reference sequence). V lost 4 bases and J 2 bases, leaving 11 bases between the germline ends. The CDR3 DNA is TGTGCCAGCAGCCCCCAAAGGGGGCAAGAGACCCAGTACTTC. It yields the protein CASSPQRGQETQYF.

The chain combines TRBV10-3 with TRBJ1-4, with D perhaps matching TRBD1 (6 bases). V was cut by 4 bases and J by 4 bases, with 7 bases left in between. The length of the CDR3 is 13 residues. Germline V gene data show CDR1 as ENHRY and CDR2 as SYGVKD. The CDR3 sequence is CAISAGVNEKLFF. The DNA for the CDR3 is TGTGCCATCAGTGCAGGGGTTAATGAAAAACTGTTTTTT.

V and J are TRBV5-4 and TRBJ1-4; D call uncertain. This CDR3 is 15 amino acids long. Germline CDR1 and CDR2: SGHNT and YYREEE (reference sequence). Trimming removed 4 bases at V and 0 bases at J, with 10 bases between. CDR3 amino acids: CASSQTGSTNEKLFF. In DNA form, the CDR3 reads TGTGCCAGCAGCCAGACGGGGTCAACTAATGAAAAACTGTTTTTT.

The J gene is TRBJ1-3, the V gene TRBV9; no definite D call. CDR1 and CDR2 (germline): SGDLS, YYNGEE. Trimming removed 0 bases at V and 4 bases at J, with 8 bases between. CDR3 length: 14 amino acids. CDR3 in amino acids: CASSVEHYGNTIYF. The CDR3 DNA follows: TGTGCCAGCAGCGTAGAACACTACGGAAACACCATATATTTT.